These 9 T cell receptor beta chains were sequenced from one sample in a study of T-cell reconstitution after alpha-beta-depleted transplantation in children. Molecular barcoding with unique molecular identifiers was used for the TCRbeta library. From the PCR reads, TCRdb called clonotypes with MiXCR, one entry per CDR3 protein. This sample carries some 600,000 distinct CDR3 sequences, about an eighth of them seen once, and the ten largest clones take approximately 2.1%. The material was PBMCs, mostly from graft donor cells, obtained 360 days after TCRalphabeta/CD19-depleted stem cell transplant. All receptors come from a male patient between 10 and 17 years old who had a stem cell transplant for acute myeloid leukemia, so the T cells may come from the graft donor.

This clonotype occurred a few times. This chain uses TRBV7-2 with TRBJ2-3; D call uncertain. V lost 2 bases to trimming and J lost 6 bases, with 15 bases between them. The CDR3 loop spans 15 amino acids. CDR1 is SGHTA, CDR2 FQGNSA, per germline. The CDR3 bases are TGTGCCAGCAGCTTAAAAGCGTGGGTCGCCGATACGCAGTATTTT. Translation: CASSLKAWVADTQYF. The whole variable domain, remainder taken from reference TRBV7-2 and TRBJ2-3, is GAGVSQSPSNKVTEKGKDVELRCDPISGHTALYWYRQSLGQGLEFLIYFQGNSAPDKSGLPSDRFSAERTGGSVSTLTIQRTQQEDSAVYLCASSLKAWVADTQYFGPGTRLTVL.

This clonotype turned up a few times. The CDR3 reads CASSLPLGGANEQFF. The DNA of the CDR3 is TGTGCCAGCAGTTTACCCCTTGGGGGAGCGAATGAGCAGTTCTTC. The chain carries TRBV28 and TRBJ2-1; D may match TRBD1 or TRBD2 (5 bases each). Germline V gene lookup returns CDR1 MDHEN and CDR2 SYDVKM. The CDR3 spans 15 residues. Trimming removed 2 bases from V and 7 bases from J, with 15 bases in between.

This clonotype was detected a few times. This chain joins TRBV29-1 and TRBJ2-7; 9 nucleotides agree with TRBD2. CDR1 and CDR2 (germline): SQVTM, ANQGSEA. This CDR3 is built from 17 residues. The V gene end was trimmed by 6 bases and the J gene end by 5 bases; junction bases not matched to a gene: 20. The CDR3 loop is CSVSTGSGGNPSDEQYF. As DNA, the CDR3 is TGCAGCGTATCGACAGGTAGCGGGGGAAACCCCTCGGACGAGCAGTACTTC.

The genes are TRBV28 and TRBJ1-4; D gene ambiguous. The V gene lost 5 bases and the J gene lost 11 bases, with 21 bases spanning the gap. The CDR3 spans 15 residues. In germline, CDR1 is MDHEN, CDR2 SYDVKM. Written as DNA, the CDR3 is TGTGCCAGCAGTCCCTCGACCCCCAGTCTTTCTAAACTGTTTTTT. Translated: CASSPSTPSLSKLFF.

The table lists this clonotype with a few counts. The CDR3 DNA reads TGTGCCACCAGACGACAGGGGGGGAACACTGAAGCTTTCTTT. Translating it yields CATRRQGGNTEAFF. The V call is TRBV15, the J call TRBJ1-1; 9 bases agree with TRBD1. In germline, CDR1 is LNHNV, CDR2 YYDKDF (reference sequence). This CDR3 has 14 residues. With V trimmed by 6 bases and J by 1 base, 3 bases remained unmatched.

The CDR3 DNA is TGTGCCAGCAGTTCTCGCCCTCTGACGGTTAGCACAGATACGCAGTATTTT. It is translated as CASSSRPLTVSTDTQYF. This chain links TRBV27 with TRBJ2-3; D remains ambiguous. The CDR3 has 17 amino acids. Germline V gene sequence: CDR1 MNHEY, CDR2 SMNVEV (reference sequence). V lost 4 bases and J 0 bases, leaving 17 bases between the germline ends.

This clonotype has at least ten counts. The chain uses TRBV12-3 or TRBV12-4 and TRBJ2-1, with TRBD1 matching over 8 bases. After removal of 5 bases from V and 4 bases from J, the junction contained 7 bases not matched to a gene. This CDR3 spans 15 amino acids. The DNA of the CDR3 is TGTGCCAGCAGTCTGGAGGACAGGGCATACAATGAGCAGTTCTTC. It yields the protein CASSLEDRAYNEQFF.

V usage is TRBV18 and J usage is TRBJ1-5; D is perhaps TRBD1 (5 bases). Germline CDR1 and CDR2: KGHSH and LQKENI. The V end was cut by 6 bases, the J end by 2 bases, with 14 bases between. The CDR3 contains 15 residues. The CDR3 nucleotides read TGTGCCAGCTCGACGGTGGGGGGAGGCAATCAGCCCCAGCATTTT. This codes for CASSTVGGGNQPQHF.

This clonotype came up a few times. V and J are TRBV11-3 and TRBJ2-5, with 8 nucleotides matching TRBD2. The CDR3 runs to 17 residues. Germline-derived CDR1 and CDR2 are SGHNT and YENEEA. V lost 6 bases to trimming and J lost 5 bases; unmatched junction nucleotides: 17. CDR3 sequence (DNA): TGTGCCAGCAGTTCGACGACTAGCGCCCCTTCGAGGGAGACCCAGTACTTC. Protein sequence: CASSSTTSAPSRETQYF.